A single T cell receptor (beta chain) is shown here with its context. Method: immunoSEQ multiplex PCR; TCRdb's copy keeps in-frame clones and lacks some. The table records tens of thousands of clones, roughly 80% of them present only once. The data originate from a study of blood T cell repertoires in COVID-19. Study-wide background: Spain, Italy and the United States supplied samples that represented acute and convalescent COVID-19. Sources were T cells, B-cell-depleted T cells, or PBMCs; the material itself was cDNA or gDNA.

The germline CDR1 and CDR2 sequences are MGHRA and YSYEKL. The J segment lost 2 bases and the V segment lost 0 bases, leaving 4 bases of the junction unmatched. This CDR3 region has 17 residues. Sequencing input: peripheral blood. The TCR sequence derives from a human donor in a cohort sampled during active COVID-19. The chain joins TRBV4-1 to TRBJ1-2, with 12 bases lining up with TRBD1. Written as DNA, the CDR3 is TGCGCCAGCAGCCAAGATGGGGACAGGGGGCGGAACTATGGCTACACCTTC. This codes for CASSQDGDRGRNYGYTF.